This record covers a single T cell receptor beta chain. In the source study's methods: Estimates of nucleated cell counts were drawn from the amplification of reference gene primers. Generated by immunoSEQ multiplex PCR, the TCRdb table keeps only in-frame clones and is missing some. V and J calls and clone size are copied from that table; D and trimming were computed from the DNA. The data contain 150,000 to 200,000 clones, 60% to 80% of them singletons. This entry is derived from a study of blood T cell repertoires in COVID-19. The overall study: COVID-19 samples, acute and convalescent, were from the United States, Italy and Spain.

V was shortened by 4 bases and J by 3 bases, with 13 bases between the two germline ends. This CDR3 is built from 14 residues. Germline V gives CDR1 MGHRA, CDR2 YSYEKL. The V gene is TRBV4-1, the J gene TRBJ2-7, with D possibly TRBD2 on 6 matching bases. The TCR originated in a man in his 60s who had been exposed to COVID-19. The specimen sequenced was PBMCs or T cells enriched from blood (not recorded which). The DNA for the CDR3 is TGCGCCAGCAGCCCCCAGATGGGGGGCTACGAGCAGTACTTC. It codes for CASSPQMGGYEQYF.